This TCR beta chain was observed in a study of vaccination effects on CD4 cells after COVID-19. Study results and limitations: Common cold coronaviruses were cross-recognized by only 1 of 255 vaccine-induced clones in healthy vaccinees.

Sequencing was performed with immunoSEQ multiplex PCR; in TCRdb, only in-frame clones are kept and a portion is missing. The sample comprises approximately 83,000 clones, roughly 80% of which are singletons, and about 1.2% rests with the top ten. CDR3 length: 12 residues. The germline V gene encodes CDR1 SEHNR and CDR2 FQNEAQ (reference sequence). The ends lost 5 bases at V and 6 bases at J; junction bases unmatched: 3. Of note for this clone: Antigen: not known.

Sequencing in the ViraFEST assay came after antigen-specific CD4+ T cells had been expanded with viral peptide pools, which were used to stimulate PBMC. Scientists isolated CD4+ T cells after an approximately ten-day culture period ended. Each participant was given two doses of one vaccine (BNT162b2 or mRNA-1273). Nucleocapsid antibodies stayed negative before and after vaccination, showing no earlier SARS-CoV-2 infection. The chain couples TRBV7-9 to TRBJ1-2; 7 bases agree with TRBD1. This TCR was recovered from a human donor who received a COVID-19 vaccine. Material: CD4+ T cells from PBMCs cultured with HCoV-OC43 spike peptides, obtained after COVID-19 vaccination. Stated subset: HCoV-OC43 spike overlapping peptide pool stimulation. For the CDR3, the DNA is TGTGCCAGCAGCCCAGGGGGGGATGGCTACACCTTC. Amino acid sequence: CASSPGGDGYTF.